This passage covers 8 T cell receptor beta chains from one sample sequenced in a study of CD8 T cells in Susac syndrome. RNA was extracted with the RNeasy kit, and a quantity of roughly 0.5 to 1 ug was reverse transcribed using random hexamers. MiXCR, run by TCRdb on the immunoSEQ multiplex PCR reads, gives a single entry per CDR3 protein. The sample lists 200,000 to 250,000 distinct CDR3 sequences; over 90% were seen once. Sample: CD4+ T cells from PBMCs. These receptor sequences come from a human donor with Susac syndrome.

This chain uses TRBV20-1 with TRBJ1-6; TRBD1 agrees at 8 bases. Looked up from germline, CDR1 is DFQATT and CDR2 is SNEGSKA (reference sequence). Unmatched junction bases numbered 2, after V lost 0 bases and J lost 1 base. The CDR3 has 16 amino acids. CDR3 nucleotide sequence: TGCAGTGCTAGAGATAGGGACAGGTCCTATAATTCACCCCTCCACTTT. It specifies CSARDRDRSYNSPLHF.

The rearrangement joins TRBV20-1 to TRBJ2-3; D perhaps matches TRBD2 (6 bases). CDR3 size: 16 residues. Germline lookup yields CDR1 DFQATT and CDR2 SNEGSKA (reference sequence). V dropped 0 bases and J dropped 6 bases, with 19 bases sitting between them. As DNA, the CDR3 is TGCAGTGCTAGAGATCCAGGTAGCGGAGTACTGGATACGCAGTATTTT. It yields the protein CSARDPGSGVLDTQYF.

This clonotype was observed a single time. CDR3 bases: TGCAGTGCTGGCGGGGTTCTAGGACCGAACACTGAAGCTTTCTTT. Its translation: CSAGGVLGPNTEAFF. The V call is TRBV20-1, the J call TRBJ1-1; D gene unclear. The V end was cut by 5 bases, the J end by 1 base, with 17 bases between. Germline V gene lookup returns CDR1 DFQATT and CDR2 SNEGSKA (reference sequence). This CDR3 has 15 residues.

V gene TRBV10-2 combines with J gene TRBJ1-2; tentatively, D is TRBD1 (6 bases). Germline values: CDR1 WSHSY, CDR2 SAAADI. The CDR3 loop spans 14 amino acids. With 0 bases removed from V and 4 bases from J, the gap between germline ends came to 9 bases. CDR3 nucleotide sequence: TGCGCCAGCAGTGAGTCGAACAGGGTCTATGGCTACACCTTC. The encoded protein is CASSESNRVYGYTF.

The chain couples TRBV12-3 or TRBV12-4 to TRBJ1-5, with a weak D call TRBD1 (5 bases). The CDR3 sequence is 17 residues long. The ends were cut back, 7 bases at V and 5 bases at J, with 24 bases in the middle. The CDR3 loop reads CASTFGGKDNFHQPQHF. The CDR3 DNA is TGTGCCAGCACCTTTGGGGGGAAGGATAACTTCCATCAGCCCCAGCATTTT.

Here the CDR3 reads CASRGDRISGANVLTF. CDR3 DNA: TGTGCCAGCCGGGGGGACAGAATCTCTGGGGCCAACGTCCTGACTTTC. The chain links TRBV12-3 or TRBV12-4 to TRBJ2-6; D could derive from TRBD1 or TRBD2 (7 bases each). The germline V and J ends were trimmed by 8 bases and 0 bases, with 14 bases remaining between them. CDR3 length: 16 amino acids.

J is TRBJ2-1 and V is TRBV7-3; 7 bases map to TRBD1. This CDR3 has 12 amino acids. V lost 5 bases to trimming and J lost 7 bases; unmatched junction nucleotides: 2. Germline CDR1 and CDR2: SGHTA and FQGTGA. The CDR3 spells CASSRDSNEQFF. CDR3 in DNA: TGTGCCAGCAGCCGGGACAGTAATGAGCAGTTCTTC. The complete variable domain, with remaining parts taken from reference TRBV7-3 and TRBJ2-1, reads GAGVSQTPSNKVTEKGKYVELRCDPISGHTALYWYRQSLGQGPEFLIYFQGTGAADDSGLPNDRFFAVRPEGSVSTLKIQRTERGDSAVYLCASSRDSNEQFFGPGTRLTVL.

The V and J genes are TRBV19 and TRBJ2-3; 7 nucleotides line up with TRBD1. V dropped 4 bases and J dropped 2; count of bases not matched to a gene: 6. The CDR3 covers 15 residues. CDR1 is LNHDA, CDR2 SQIVND, per germline (reference sequence). This CDR3 is CASSKRDRATDTQYF. CDR3 bases: TGTGCCAGTAGTAAACGGGACAGAGCCACAGATACGCAGTATTTT.